These T cell receptor beta chains were read from a single sample in a study of tumor-infiltrating T cells and Merkel cell polyomavirus. Profiling relied on immunoSEQ multiplex PCR, and the TCRdb table lists in-frame clones only, not all of them. The sample holds 25,000 or so clones, 70% to 90% seen once. The sequenced material came from lymph node tissue. These receptors were taken from a man aged 50 or older with Merkel cell carcinoma. Both conserved end residues are part of each CDR3. A D gene is named only where the DNA matches it firmly. Where a row states a size, it is once, few, many or the class of an expanded clone; other rows omit it.

>-|TRBV6-5|TRBJ1-5|-
TGTGCCAGCAGATCAACGGAGTATAGCAATCAGCCCCAGCATTTT
CASRSTEYSNQPQHF
>-|TRBV10-3|TRBJ1-2|-
TGTGCCATCAGCCTACCAGGGGCAAGGGGAAGGCTGGACTATGGCTACACCTTC
CAISLPGARGRLDYGYTF
>-|TRBV5-6|TRBJ1-5|TRBD1
TGTGCCAGCCGCGGACAGGGGAGTCAGCCCCAGCATTTT
CASRGQGSQPQHF
>-|TRBV7-2|TRBJ1-2|-
TGTGCCAGCAGCTTAGTTCAGGGAATGGCCTCTTTTAACTATGGCTACACCTTC
CASSLVQGMASFNYGYTF
>-|TRBV18|TRBJ2-7|TRBD1
TGTGCCAGCTCACCAGGGACAGGAGGGACCTACGAGCAGTACTTC
CASSPGTGGTYEQYF
>-|TRBV5-6|TRBJ2-5|TRBD2
TGTGCCAGCAGCTTAATCCGGACTAGCATACAAGAGACCCAGTACTTC
CASSLIRTSIQETQYF
>-|TRBV5-1|TRBJ2-1|TRBD1
TGCGCCAGCAGCTGGGGACAGACAGTATACAATGAGCAGTTCTTC
CASSWGQTVYNEQFF
>-|TRBV11-2|TRBJ1-1|-
TGTGCCAGCAGTCTAAATGGAGGGGTAGGCTGGGACACTGAAGCTTTCTTT
CASSLNGGVGWDTEAFF
>-|TRBV7-9|TRBJ1-4|TRBD1
TGTGCCAGCAGCCCTACCTACGGGACAGGGGATGAAAAACTGTTTTTT
CASSPTYGTGDEKLFF
>once|TRBV5-1|TRBJ2-2|-
TGCGCCAGCAGCTTTTCAGGGATCGCGAACACCGGGGAGCTGTTTTTT
CASSFSGIANTGELFF
>-|TRBV7-2|TRBJ1-1|-
TGTGCCAGCAGCTTAGGGGTGTCGGGCACTGAAGCTTTCTTT
CASSLGVSGTEAFF
>-|TRBV19|TRBJ2-2|-
TGTGCCAGTAGTACTCCGATCTACAGGGCAAACACCGGGGAGCTGTTTTTT
CASSTPIYRANTGELFF
>-|TRBV9|TRBJ2-5|-
TGTGCCAGCAGCGTGGGACTCACGGGCCGATTTCAAGAGACCCAGTACTTC
CASSVGLTGRFQETQYF
>-|TRBV10-3|TRBJ2-3|-
TGTGCCATCAGTGAGTCAGTAGCGACAGATACGCAGTATTTT
CAISESVATDTQYF
>once|TRBV21-1|TRBJ1-5|-
TGTGCCAGCCCTACTCATGGGGGCAGGTGCAATCAGCCCCAGCATTTT
CASPTHGGRCNQPQHF
>few|TRBV7-2|TRBJ1-2|TRBD1
TGTGCCAGCAGCTTAGTAACTGGACAGGGAATTTACTATGGCTACACCTTC
CASSLVTGQGIYYGYTF
>-|TRBV30|TRBJ2-1|TRBD2
TGTGCCTGGAGTGCGACTAGCGTGTACAATGAGCAGTTCTTC
CAWSATSVYNEQFF
>-|TRBV27|TRBJ1-5|-
TGTGCCAGCAGTCTCTCGGGAGGGAAGGATCAGCCCCAGCATTTT
CASSLSGGKDQPQHF
>-|TRBV30|TRBJ2-1|TRBD2
TGTGCCTGGAGGACTAGCGGGAGTTACAATGAGCAGTTCTTC
CAWRTSGSYNEQFF
>-|TRBV10-1|TRBJ2-3|-
TGCGCCAGCAGCTTAGGGGCAGATACGCAGTATTTT
CASSLGADTQYF
>-|TRBV5-1|TRBJ2-2|TRBD2
TGCGCCAGCAGCCTGACCCTAGCGGGAGGGAACACCGGGGAGCTGTTTTTT
CASSLTLAGGNTGELFF
>-|TRBV11-2|TRBJ2-1|TRBD2
TGTGCCAGCAGCTTTAGCGGGAGTAACGATGAGCAGTTCTTC
CASSFSGSNDEQFF
>-|TRBV5-4|TRBJ2-3|TRBD2
TGTGCCAGCAGCCCCTGGGGGACTACCGAAGGGGCCACAGATACGCAGTATTTT
CASSPWGTTEGATDTQYF
>-|TRBV7-9|TRBJ2-2|TRBD2
TGTGCCAGCAGACCGGGACTAGCGGGGCACGGGGAGCTGTTTTTT
CASRPGLAGHGELFF
>-|TRBV5-1|TRBJ2-6|TRBD1
TGCGCCAGCGGGGGACAGAACTCTGGGGCCAACGTCCTGACTTTC
CASGGQNSGANVLTF
>-|TRBV6-5|TRBJ1-1|-
TGTGCCAGCAGTTACTCGGCAGGGGTGAACACTGAAGCTTTCTTT
CASSYSAGVNTEAFF
>-|TRBV6-5|TRBJ1-5|-
TGTGCCAGCAGTTACTCGAGGAATCAGCCCCAGCATTTT
CASSYSRNQPQHF
>few|TRBV6-1|TRBJ1-1|-
TGTGCCAGCAGCCTAGGGAGGGTAACTGAAGCTTTCTTT
CASSLGRVTEAFF
>-|TRBV7-9|TRBJ2-1|-
TGTGCCAGCAGCTTAGTAGGGACTGTCAATGAGCAGTTCTTC
CASSLVGTVNEQFF
>-|TRBV6-6|TRBJ1-5|-
TGTGCCAGCAGTTACTCGAGGAGGCAGCCCCAGCATTTT
CASSYSRRQPQHF
>-|TRBV7-6|TRBJ2-3|TRBD2
TGTGCCAGCAGCTTATGGGTCGAGACTAGCGGGATCACGGTCCGCACAGATACGCAGTATTTT
CASSLWVETSGITVRTDTQYF
>-|TRBV7-9|TRBJ2-1|TRBD1
TGTGCCAGCAGCCTACCCGACAGGGATGAGCAGTTCTTC
CASSLPDRDEQFF
>-|TRBV9|TRBJ2-1|TRBD2
TGTGCCAGCAGCTCCCGGGGGGGATTCAGCCTGGCGGATGAGCAGTTCTTC
CASSSRGGFSLADEQFF
>-|TRBV19|TRBJ1-2|-
TGTGCCAGTAGTAGACAGAAGACATCCTCCTACTATGGCTACACCTTC
CASSRQKTSSYYGYTF
>-|TRBV27|TRBJ1-1|-
TGTGCCAGCAGTATGAACCAGGGGAACACTGAAGCTTTCTTT
CASSMNQGNTEAFF
>-|TRBV5-1|TRBJ1-4|TRBD1
TGCGCCAGCAGCTTGTCCGGGACAGGGAATGAAAAACTGTTTTTT
CASSLSGTGNEKLFF
>-|TRBV5-6|TRBJ2-1|-
TGTGCCAGCAGCTTGGGGCAGGAAAGGGGTGAGCAGTTCTTC
CASSLGQERGEQFF
>-|TRBV6-1|TRBJ1-5|TRBD1
TGTGCCAGCAGCAGGACAGGGGCTCAGCCCCAGCATTTT
CASSRTGAQPQHF
>once|TRBV5-1|TRBJ1-1|TRBD1
TGCGCCAGCAGCCCCTCCGGACAGGACACTGAAGCTTTCTTT
CASSPSGQDTEAFF
>-|TRBV4-3|TRBJ2-6|TRBD1
TGCGCCAGCAGCCAAGACCCCTACTCCGGGACAGGGGATCATGGGGCCAACGTCCTGACTTTC
CASSQDPYSGTGDHGANVLTF